This T cell receptor beta chain was identified in a study of tumor-infiltrating lymphocytes in primary liver carcinoma. Study context: In every tissue type, samples returned a similar yield of roughly 3.65 to 7.5 million productive TCRbeta reads.

Points from the study as a whole: It was observed that only about 7-25% of the top clones appeared in every one of the five tumor regions.

Comments on this clonotype: The antigen is not known. The germline gene is not matched at one end of the junction; a read error may be the cause.

The source material, about 18-31 mg of unsorted bulk tissue, was used to co-extract RNA and DNA. Primary liver carcinomas in the patients were surgically resected. The CDR3 totals 14 residues. The researchers produced TCR beta cDNA from 500 ng total RNA with a constant-region primer. Each TCR beta library was derived from three nested multiplex PCR rounds that employed slightly modified ARM-PCR. The study ran its first two PCR rounds for roughly 10 cycles each, using TRBV1-TRBV30 forward primers and a C-beta reverse primer. One entry per CDR3 protein, called by TCRdb with MiXCR from the multiplex PCR reads. The sample gives some 94,000 distinct CDR3 sequences, around 63% of which show up once; over 9% is in the top ten.

Input material: liver tumor tissue from sampling region 5. Subset meaning: tumor region T5, tumor centre. The genes are TRBV12-3 or TRBV12-4 and TRBJ2-7; D perhaps matches TRBD1 (5 bases). This clonotype was sampled from a woman aged 60-75 years with primary liver carcinoma and hepatitis B virus infection. CDR3 region: CATSLSKTASVQYF. The CDR3, as DNA: TGTGCCACCAGTTTAAGTAAGACAGCAAGCGTGCAATACTTC.